The sequence of this T cell receptor beta chain was determined in a study of cytomegalovirus exposure and HLA in healthy donors. This CDR3 has 14 residues. The V gene end was trimmed by 5 bases and the J gene end by 2 bases; junction bases not matched to a gene: 5. The V gene's germline CDR1 is MNHEY and CDR2 SVGAGI. The PCR made use of 60 Vbeta and 13 Jbeta primers. TCRdb keeps only in-frame clones here, not all; method: immunoSEQ multiplex PCR. The sample lists some 240,000 clones; around nine tenths were seen once. This chain joins TRBV6-5 and TRBJ2-5; 7 bases agree with TRBD1. Sequenced sample: PBMCs. This sequence originates from a girl aged 2-10 years in good health and CMV-seronegative. The CDR3 coding sequence is TGTGCCAGCAGTCCGGGACAGATTCAAGAGACCCAGTACTTC. It specifies CASSPGQIQETQYF.